This record looks at one TCR beta chain sequence and its context. Its antigen remains unidentified. A read error may account for a junction end that differs from germline. The entry originates in a study of blood T cells in healthy people across ages. Points from the study as a whole: Estimates based on one million T cells were treated as lower bounds.

A J-beta primer mix and a sample-barcoded 5' primer were used in a second PCR of about 7 to 11 cycles. Each cDNA molecule received a tag from a template-switch adaptor that had 12 random nucleotides. TCRdb fed the 5' RACE reads into MiXCR, producing one record per CDR3 protein. The data show around 970,000 distinct CDR3 sequences, roughly 51% seen once. There were healthy Caucasian individuals from Russia, aged about 6 to 95, serving as donors. A minimum of 6 million PBMCs was isolated per sample. Germline-derived CDR1 and CDR2 are SGHRS and YFSETQ. The CDR3 runs to 14 residues. This clonotype was sampled from a woman aged 55-75 years in good health. Sample: blood. The chain uses TRBV5-1 and TRBJ2-5; 9 positions match TRBD1. In DNA, the CDR3 is TGCGCCAGCGGCTTAGGACAGGGGCAAGAGACCCAGTACTTC. It codes for CASGLGQGQETQYF. Variable domain in full (rest from reference TRBV5-1 and TRBJ2-5): KAGVTQTPRYLIKTRGQQVTLSCSPISGHRSVSWYQQTPGQGLQFLFEYFSETQRNKGNFPGRFSGRQFSNSRSEMNVSTLELGDSALYLCASGLGQGQETQYFGPGTRLLVL.